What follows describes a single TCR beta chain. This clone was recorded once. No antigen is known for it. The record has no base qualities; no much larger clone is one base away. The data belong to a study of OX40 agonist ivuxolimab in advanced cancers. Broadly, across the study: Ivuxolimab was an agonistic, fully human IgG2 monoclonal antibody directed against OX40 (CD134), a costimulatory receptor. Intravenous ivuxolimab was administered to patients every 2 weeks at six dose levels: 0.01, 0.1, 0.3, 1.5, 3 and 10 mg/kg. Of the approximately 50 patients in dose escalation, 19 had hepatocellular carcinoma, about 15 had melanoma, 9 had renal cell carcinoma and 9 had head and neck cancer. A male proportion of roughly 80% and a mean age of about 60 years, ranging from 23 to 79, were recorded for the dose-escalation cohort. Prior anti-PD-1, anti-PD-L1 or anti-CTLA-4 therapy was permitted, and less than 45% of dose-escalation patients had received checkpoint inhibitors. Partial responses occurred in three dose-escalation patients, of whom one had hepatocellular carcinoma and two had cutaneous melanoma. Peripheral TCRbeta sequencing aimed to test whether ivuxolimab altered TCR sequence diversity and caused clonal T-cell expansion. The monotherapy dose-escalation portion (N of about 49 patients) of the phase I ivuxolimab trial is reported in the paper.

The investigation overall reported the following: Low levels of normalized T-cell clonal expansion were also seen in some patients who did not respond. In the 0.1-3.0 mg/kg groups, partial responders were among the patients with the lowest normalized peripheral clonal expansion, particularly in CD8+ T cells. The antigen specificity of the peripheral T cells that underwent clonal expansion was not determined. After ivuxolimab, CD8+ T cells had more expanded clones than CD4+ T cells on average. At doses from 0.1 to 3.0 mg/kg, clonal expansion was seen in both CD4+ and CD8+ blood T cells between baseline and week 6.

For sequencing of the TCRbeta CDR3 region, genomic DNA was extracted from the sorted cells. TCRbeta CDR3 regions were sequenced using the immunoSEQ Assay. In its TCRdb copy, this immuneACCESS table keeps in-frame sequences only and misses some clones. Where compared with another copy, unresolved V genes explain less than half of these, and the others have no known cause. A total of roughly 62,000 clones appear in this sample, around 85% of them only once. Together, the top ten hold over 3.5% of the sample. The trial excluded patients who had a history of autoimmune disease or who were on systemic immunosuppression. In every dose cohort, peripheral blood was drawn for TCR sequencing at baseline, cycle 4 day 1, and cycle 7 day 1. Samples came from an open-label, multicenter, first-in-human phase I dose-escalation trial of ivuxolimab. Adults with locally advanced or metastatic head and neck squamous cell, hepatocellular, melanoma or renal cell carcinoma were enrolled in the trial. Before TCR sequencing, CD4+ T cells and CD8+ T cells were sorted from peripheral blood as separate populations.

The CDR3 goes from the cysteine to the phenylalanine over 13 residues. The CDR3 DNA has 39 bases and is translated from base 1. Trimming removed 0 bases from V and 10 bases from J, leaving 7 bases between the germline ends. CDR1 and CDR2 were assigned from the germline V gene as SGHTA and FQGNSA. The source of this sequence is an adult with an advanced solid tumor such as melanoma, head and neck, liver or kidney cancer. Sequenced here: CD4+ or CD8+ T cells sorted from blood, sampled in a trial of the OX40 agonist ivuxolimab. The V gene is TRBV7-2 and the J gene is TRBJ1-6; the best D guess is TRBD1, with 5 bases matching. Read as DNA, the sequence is TGTGCCAGCAGCTTAGCACAGGTCTCACCCCTCCACTTT. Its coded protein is CASSLAQVSPLHF.